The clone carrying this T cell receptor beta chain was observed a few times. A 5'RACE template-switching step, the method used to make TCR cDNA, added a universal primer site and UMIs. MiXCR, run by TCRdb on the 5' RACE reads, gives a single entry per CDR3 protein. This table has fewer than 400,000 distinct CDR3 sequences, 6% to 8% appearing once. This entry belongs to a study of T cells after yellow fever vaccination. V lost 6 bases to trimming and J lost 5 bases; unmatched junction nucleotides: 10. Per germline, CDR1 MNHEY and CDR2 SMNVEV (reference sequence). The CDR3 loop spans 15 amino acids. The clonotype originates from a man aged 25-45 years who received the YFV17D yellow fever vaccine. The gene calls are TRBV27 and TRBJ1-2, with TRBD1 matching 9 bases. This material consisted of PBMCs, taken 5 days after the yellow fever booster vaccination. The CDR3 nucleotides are TGTGCCAGCAGCGCAGGCTCCGGGACAGGGTATGGCTACACCTTC. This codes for CASSAGSGTGYGYTF.